The clone carrying this TCR beta chain is medium-sized by share. The antigen remains unidentified. This CDR3 is built from 11 residues. Germline V gene sequence: CDR1 MNHNS, CDR2 SASEGT. The V and J ends lost 6 bases and 1 base respectively, with 1 base between them. Study conclusions and caveats: Whole repertoires were not studied in the larger cohort, only one V-J beta rearrangement.

A single record per CDR3 protein comes from TCRdb applying MiXCR to the 5' RACE reads. The table has under 15,000 distinct CDR3 sequences, roughly a quarter seen once. The rearrangement joins TRBV6-1 to TRBJ1-5; D not certain. The sequencing input was naive CD4+ T cells sorted from blood. Subset here: naive CD4+ T cells, CD4+CD45RA+CD25-. The clonotype was recovered from a female donor with breast cancer. Here the CDR3 DNA reads TGTGCCAGCAGGAGCAATCAGCCCCAGCATTTT. As protein: CASRSNQPQHF.